One and the same sample provided the 8 T cell receptor beta chains below, sequenced in a study of T cells in localized non-small cell lung cancer. The protocol was immunoSEQ multiplex PCR, while the TCRdb copy is restricted to in-frame clones and leaves out a portion. The sample shows 72,000 or so clones, 86% of them seen only once. Sequencing was performed on peripheral blood, taken before any cancer treatment. The receptors here all came from a male donor at least 60 years old with stage III squamous cell lung carcinoma.

The chain combines TRBV7-9 with TRBJ1-6, with 8 bases that match TRBD1. Trimming at V came to 5 bases and at J to 5 bases, leaving 8 bases not matched to a gene. Germline-derived CDR1 and CDR2 are SEHNR and FQNEAQ (reference sequence). The CDR3 covers 16 residues. In nucleotides, the CDR3 is TGTGCCAGCAGCCGCGTGACAGGGGTGGATAATTCACCCCTCCACTTT. Its protein product is CASSRVTGVDNSPLHF. The variable domain in full, with the rest retrieved from reference TRBV7-9 and TRBJ1-6, is DTGVSQNPRHKITKRGQNVTFRCDPISEHNRLYWYRQTLGQGPEFLTYFQNEAQLEKSRLLSDRFSAERPKGSFSTLEIQRTEQGDSAMYLCASSRVTGVDNSPLHFGNGTRLTVT.

This rearrangement joins TRBV27 to TRBJ2-7; D is ambiguous. The CDR3 loop spans 13 amino acids. Trimming pared 4 bases from V and 0 bases from J, leaving 7 bases between. Per the germline V gene, CDR1 is MNHEY and CDR2 is SMNVEV (reference sequence). The CDR3 DNA follows: TGTGCCAGCAGTTCAGGAGACTCCTACGAGCAGTACTTC. It codes for CASSSGDSYEQYF.

This clone was detected only once. The chain recombines TRBV28 with TRBJ1-5, with 9 positions matching TRBD1. V dropped 7 bases and J dropped 6; count of bases not matched to a gene: 13. The length of the CDR3 is 16 residues. Germline CDR1 reads MDHEN; CDR2 reads SYDVKM. CDR3 DNA sequence: TGTGCCAGCATTGGTAGTACAGGGGGCGCGGGTCAGCCCCAGCATTTT. It is translated as CASIGSTGGAGQPQHF.

The J gene is TRBJ1-5, the V gene TRBV19; no definite D call. The CDR3 extends over 13 amino acids. Looked up from germline, CDR1 is LNHDA and CDR2 is SQIVND (reference sequence). V lost 3 bases and J 0 bases, leaving 3 bases between the germline ends. The CDR3 sequence is CASSISSNQPQHF. CDR3 nucleotides: TGTGCCAGTAGTATCAGTAGCAATCAGCCCCAGCATTTT. The whole variable domain, remainder taken from reference TRBV19 and TRBJ1-5, is DGGITQSPKYLFRKEGQNVTLSCEQNLNHDAMYWYRQDPGQGLRLIYYSQIVNDFQKGDIAEGYSVSREKKESFPLTVTSAQKNPTAFYLCASSISSNQPQHFGDGTRLSIL.

The V call is TRBV6-5, the J call TRBJ2-2; D remains ambiguous. Germline V lookup: CDR1 MNHEY, CDR2 SVGAGI. Trimming removed 8 bases at V and 7 bases at J, with 8 bases between. This CDR3 spans 11 amino acids. CDR3 sequence reads: CASSVNGELFF. CDR3 bases: TGTGCCAGCTCGGTGAACGGGGAGCTGTTTTTT.

The J gene is TRBJ2-2, the V gene TRBV6-6, with a tentative D call TRBD1 (5 bases). V was pared by 6 bases and J by 3 bases, with 5 bases between. CDR1 is MNHNY and CDR2 is SVGAGI in the germline V gene (reference sequence). The CDR3 consists of 12 residues. Written as DNA, the CDR3 is TGTGCCAGCAGCAGGGACACCGGGGAGCTGTTTTTT. Protein sequence: CASSRDTGELFF.

The chain combines TRBV5-1 with TRBJ2-2, with 10 bases lining up with TRBD1. Germline loops: CDR1 SGHRS, CDR2 YFSETQ. V dropped 0 bases and J dropped 13; count of bases not matched to a gene: 3. The length of the CDR3 is 13 residues. CDR3 coding DNA: TGCGCCAGCAGCTTGGCGGGGGACAGGGGGCTGTTTTTT. As protein: CASSLAGDRGLFF.

The chain couples TRBV18 to TRBJ1-3; D unresolved. Germline V gives CDR1 KGHSH, CDR2 LQKENI. Deletions cut 6 bases from V and 2 bases from J, with 8 bases between. CDR3 length: 13 amino acids. The CDR3 loop reads CASSTGAGNTIYF. CDR3 DNA: TGTGCCAGCTCCACGGGAGCTGGAAACACCATATATTTT.